Listed below are T cell receptor beta chains from one sample, sequenced in a study of shared clonotypes between healthy human individuals. TCRdb's table, derived via immunoSEQ multiplex PCR, lists solely in-frame clones and lacks some. The top ten hold 0.2% to 0.25% of the sample, which has approximately 840,000 clones, around 96% seen once. What was sequenced was naive CD8+ T cells sorted from blood. All receptors come from a man younger than 40 in good health. Each CDR3 is given with its conserved first and last residue. D genes are given only for firm matches. Clone size is stated in some rows and not others, as once, few, many or a class when expanded.

J: TRBJ1-1; D: NA; V: TRBV19; size: NA; CDR3: CASSIEGGVNTEAFF; DNA: TGTGCCAGTAGTATCGAGGGGGGAGTGAACACTGAAGCTTTCTTT
J: TRBJ2-3; D: TRBD2; V: TRBV7-6; size: NA; CDR3: CASSAGVVDTQYF; DNA: TGTGCCAGCAGCGCGGGGGTCGTCGATACGCAGTATTTT
J: TRBJ2-4; D: NA; V: TRBV27; size: NA; CDR3: CASSLSQSRGHIQYF; DNA: TGTGCCAGCAGTTTGTCCCAATCTAGAGGTCACATTCAGTACTTC
J: TRBJ2-3; D: TRBD1; V: TRBV7-9; size: NA; CDR3: CASSPAVSTPGQGTDTQYF; DNA: TGTGCCAGCAGCCCAGCTGTCTCTACACCGGGACAGGGCACAGATACGCAGTATTTT
J: TRBJ2-1; D: TRBD2; V: TRBV5-5; size: NA; CDR3: CASSFGALANEQFF; DNA: TGTGCCAGCAGCTTTGGAGCACTAGCGAATGAGCAGTTCTTC
J: TRBJ2-7; D: TRBD1; V: TRBV5-6; size: NA; CDR3: CASSPGQGMKEQYF; DNA: TGTGCCAGCAGCCCCGGACAGGGAATGAAAGAGCAGTACTTC
J: TRBJ1-1; D: NA; V: TRBV11-2; size: NA; CDR3: CASSPYTGRNTEAFF; DNA: TGTGCCAGCAGCCCCTACACAGGGAGGAACACTGAAGCTTTCTTT
J: TRBJ2-7; D: NA; V: TRBV7-9; size: once; CDR3: CASSPITGPYEQYF; DNA: TGTGCCAGCAGCCCAATAACGGGGCCCTACGAGCAGTACTTC
J: TRBJ1-3; D: NA; V: TRBV2; size: many; CDR3: CATVTNLGNTIYF; DNA: TGTGCCACCGTGACCAATCTGGGAAACACCATATATTTT
J: TRBJ2-7; D: TRBD2; V: TRBV5-4; size: once; CDR3: CASSSSGSPLYEQYF; DNA: TGTGCCAGCAGCTCTAGCGGGAGCCCCCTCTACGAGCAGTACTTC
J: TRBJ2-3; D: TRBD2; V: TRBV7-9; size: NA; CDR3: CASFLAGASTDTQYF; DNA: TGTGCCAGCTTTTTAGCGGGAGCAAGCACAGATACGCAGTATTTT
J: TRBJ2-2; D: NA; V: TRBV7-3; size: few; CDR3: CASSLTGPGELFF; DNA: TGTGCCAGCAGCTTAACCGGCCCCGGGGAGCTGTTTTTT
J: TRBJ2-2; D: NA; V: TRBV27; size: NA; CDR3: CASSIPDTGELFF; DNA: TGTGCCAGCAGTATCCCCGACACCGGGGAGCTGTTTTTT
J: TRBJ2-3; D: NA; V: TRBV7-9; size: NA; CDR3: CASSLALGVAVSSPDTQYF; DNA: TGTGCCAGCAGCTTAGCTCTGGGGGTAGCGGTATCATCTCCGGATACGCAGTATTTT
J: TRBJ2-1; D: NA; V: TRBV29-1; size: NA; CDR3: CSVEDQERNNEQFF; DNA: TGCAGCGTTGAAGATCAAGAGCGGAACAATGAGCAGTTCTTC
J: TRBJ1-1; D: TRBD1; V: TRBV2; size: NA; CDR3: CAVPGGTEAFF; DNA: TGTGCCGTCCCAGGGGGCACTGAAGCTTTCTTT
J: TRBJ2-3; D: TRBD2; V: TRBV5-8; size: NA; CDR3: CASSLGLAGVADTQYF; DNA: TGTGCCAGCAGCTTGGGACTAGCGGGTGTGGCAGATACGCAGTATTTT
J: TRBJ2-1; D: TRBD2; V: TRBV9; size: NA; CDR3: CASSAGTSGRPLGNEQFF; DNA: TGTGCCAGCAGCGCCGGGACTAGCGGGAGGCCCCTTGGGAATGAGCAGTTCTTC
J: TRBJ2-1; D: NA; V: TRBV6-5; size: NA; CDR3: CASSNSHYNEQFF; DNA: TGTGCCAGCAGTAACAGTCACTACAATGAGCAGTTCTTC
J: TRBJ2-3; D: TRBD2; V: TRBV27; size: once; CDR3: CASRSGSSTDTQYF; DNA: TGTGCCAGTCGGAGCGGGAGTAGCACAGATACGCAGTATTTT
J: TRBJ2-5; D: TRBD1; V: TRBV7-3; size: NA; CDR3: CASSRTGGSQETQYF; DNA: TGTGCCAGCAGCCGGACAGGTGGGTCGCAAGAGACCCAGTACTTC
J: TRBJ1-1; D: TRBD1; V: TRBV27; size: NA; CDR3: CASGTGRNTEAFF; DNA: TGTGCCAGCGGGACAGGGAGGAACACTGAAGCTTTCTTT